This T cell receptor (beta chain) was sequenced for a study of CD8 T cells in ankylosing spondylitis. This clonotype was recorded at least ten times. What it recognizes is unknown. CDR1 SGHTA and CDR2 FQGTGA come from the germline V gene. The CDR3 is 15 residues long. With 5 bases clipped from V and 4 bases from J, the junction kept 4 bases outside the gene matches. General study points: Past studies reported some motif variants in reactive arthritis synovial fluid and blood.

TCRdb reprocessed the 5' RACE reads with MiXCR, giving one entry per CDR3 protein. The repertoire holds roughly 97,000 distinct CDR3 sequences, with over 6.5% as singletons. The source material was blood, either unsorted or a sorted T cell fraction (not recorded which). This sequence joins TRBV7-3 and TRBJ2-1; 11 bases map to TRBD2. This receptor was taken from a male donor with ankylosing spondylitis or in good health (not recorded which). DNA of the CDR3: TGTGCCAGCAGCGCTAGCGGGGGGCCTTACAATGAGCAGTTCTTC. As protein: CASSASGGPYNEQFF.